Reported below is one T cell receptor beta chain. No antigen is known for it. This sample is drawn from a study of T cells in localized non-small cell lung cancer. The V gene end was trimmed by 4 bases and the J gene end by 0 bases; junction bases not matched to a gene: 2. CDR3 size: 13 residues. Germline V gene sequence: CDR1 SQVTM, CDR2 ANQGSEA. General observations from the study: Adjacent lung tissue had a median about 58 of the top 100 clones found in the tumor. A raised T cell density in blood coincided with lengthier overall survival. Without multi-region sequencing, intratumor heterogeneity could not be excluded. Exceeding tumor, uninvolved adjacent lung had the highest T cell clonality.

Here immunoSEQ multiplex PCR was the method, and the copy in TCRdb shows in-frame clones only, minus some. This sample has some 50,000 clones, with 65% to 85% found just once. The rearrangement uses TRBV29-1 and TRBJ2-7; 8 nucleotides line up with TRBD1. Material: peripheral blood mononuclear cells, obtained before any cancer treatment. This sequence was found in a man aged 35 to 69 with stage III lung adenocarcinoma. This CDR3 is CSVADRASYEQYF. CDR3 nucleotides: TGCAGCGTTGCGGACAGGGCCTCCTACGAGCAGTACTTC.